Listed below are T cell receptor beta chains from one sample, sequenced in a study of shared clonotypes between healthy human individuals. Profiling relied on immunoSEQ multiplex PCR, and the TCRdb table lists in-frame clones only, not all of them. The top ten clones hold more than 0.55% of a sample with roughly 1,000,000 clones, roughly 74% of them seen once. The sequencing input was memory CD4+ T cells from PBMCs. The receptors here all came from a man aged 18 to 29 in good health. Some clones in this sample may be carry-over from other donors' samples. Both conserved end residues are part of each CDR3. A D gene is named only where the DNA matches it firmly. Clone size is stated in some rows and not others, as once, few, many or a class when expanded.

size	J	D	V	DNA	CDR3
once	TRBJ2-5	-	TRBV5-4	TGTGCCAGCAGCCGAGGGGGGGACCAAGAGACCCAGTACTTC	CASSRGGDQETQYF
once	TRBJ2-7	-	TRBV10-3	TGTGCCATCAGTGAGTCGAGGACCCCAGGGGCCTACGAGCAGTACTTC	CAISESRTPGAYEQYF
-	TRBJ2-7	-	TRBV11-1	TGTGCCAGCAGCTTAGCTCTCCCCGAGCAGTACTTC	CASSLALPEQYF
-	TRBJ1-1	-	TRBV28	TGTGCCGGCCGGGCGGGTCCGAACACTGAAGCTTTCTTT	CAGRAGPNTEAFF
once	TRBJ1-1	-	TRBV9	TGTGCCAGCAGCAGACGGACAGTCTTGAACACTGAAGCTTTCTTT	CASSRRTVLNTEAFF
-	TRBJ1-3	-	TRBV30	TGTGCCTGGAGTATCGCCTCTGGAAACACCATATATTTT	CAWSIASGNTIYF
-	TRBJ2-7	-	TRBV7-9	TGTGCCAGCAGCTTAACCCTAAGAAACTCCTACGAGCAGTACTTC	CASSLTLRNSYEQYF
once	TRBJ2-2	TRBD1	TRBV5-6	TGTGCCAGCAGCCTCCGGGGGACAGGTAACACCGGGGAGCTGTTTTTT	CASSLRGTGNTGELFF
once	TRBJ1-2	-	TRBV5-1	TGCGCCAGCAGCTTGGTGGCGACAGGCGGGGGCTACACCTTC	CASSLVATGGGYTF
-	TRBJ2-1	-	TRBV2	TGTGCCAGCCGACCCCTCGGGCGGGTCTCTGACTCCTACAATGAGCAGTTCTTC	CASRPLGRVSDSYNEQFF
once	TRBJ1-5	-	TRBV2	TGTGCCAGCACCGTTCACAGTTACAATCAGCCCCAGCATTTT	CASTVHSYNQPQHF
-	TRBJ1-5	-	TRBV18	TGTGCCAGCTCACCAACGATCGAGCAGCCCCAGCATTTT	CASSPTIEQPQHF
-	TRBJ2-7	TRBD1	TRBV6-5	TGTGCCAGCAGGAAGACAGGGGGCGGGGACGAGCAGTACTTC	CASRKTGGGDEQYF
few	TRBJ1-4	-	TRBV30	TGTGCCTGGAATTTAGGCTTATCTGAAAAACTGTTTTTT	CAWNLGLSEKLFF
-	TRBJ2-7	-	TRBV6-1	TGTGCCAGCAGCGAAGGAGCGCGACTTACCTACGAGCAGTACTTC	CASSEGARLTYEQYF
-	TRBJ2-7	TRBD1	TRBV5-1	TGCGCCAGCAGCTTCCGACCGTTAGGACAGGAGTCCTACGAGCAGTACTTC	CASSFRPLGQESYEQYF
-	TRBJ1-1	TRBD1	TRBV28	TGTGCCAGCAGTTCGACAGGGGTTGAAGCTTTCTTT	CASSSTGVEAFF
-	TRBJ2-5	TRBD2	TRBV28	TGTGCCAGCAGTTTAGGGCTACTAGCGGAGTTCCGGGCGGCCCAGTACTTC	CASSLGLLAEFRAAQYF
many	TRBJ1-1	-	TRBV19	TGTGCCAGTAGGCCGACACCCAAGAACACTGAAGCTTTCTTT	CASRPTPKNTEAFF
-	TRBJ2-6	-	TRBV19	TGTGCCAGTAGTAAATCAGCTGGGGCCAACGTCCTGACTTTC	CASSKSAGANVLTF
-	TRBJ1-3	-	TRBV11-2	TGTGCCAGCAGCCAAATTCCCTTCCGGGACGGCTCTGGAAACACCATATATTTT	CASSQIPFRDGSGNTIYF
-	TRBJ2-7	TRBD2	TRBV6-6	TGTGCCAGCAGTCCTAGCGGGGGAAGCTCCTACGAGCAGTACTTC	CASSPSGGSSYEQYF
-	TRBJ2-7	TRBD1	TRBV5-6	TGTGCCAGCAGCTGGACAGGACAGGGGTGGTACGAGCAGTACTTC	CASSWTGQGWYEQYF
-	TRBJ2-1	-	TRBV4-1	TGCGCCAGCAGCCCGGGCCTTCTCCGCAATGAGCAGTTCTTC	CASSPGLLRNEQFF
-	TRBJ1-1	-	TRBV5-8	TGTGCCAGCAGCTCTTCGGGGCCTGAAGCTTTCTTT	CASSSSGPEAFF
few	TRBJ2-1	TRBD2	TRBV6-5	TGTGCCAGCAGTAATGGACTAGACGGCGGTGAGCAGTTCTTC	CASSNGLDGGEQFF
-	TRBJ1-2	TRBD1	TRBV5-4	TGTGCCAGCAGCCTAGGGACAGGGGCGCCAGCTAACTATGGCTACACCTTC	CASSLGTGAPANYGYTF
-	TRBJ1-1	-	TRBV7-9	TGTGCCAGCAGCTTGGTTACGGTGAACACTGAAGCTTTCTTT	CASSLVTVNTEAFF
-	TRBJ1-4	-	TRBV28	TGTGCCAGCACTCAAGGGCGTAATGGTGAAAAACTGTTTTTT	CASTQGRNGEKLFF
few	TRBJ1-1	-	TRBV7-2	TGTGCCAGCAGCTCACAAGGTAGCACTGAAGCTTTCTTT	CASSSQGSTEAFF
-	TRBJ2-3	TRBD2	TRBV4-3	TGCGCCAGCAGCCAAGACGGGCGCGGGAGAAACACAGATACGCAGTATTTT	CASSQDGRGRNTDTQYF
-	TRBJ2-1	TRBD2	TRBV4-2	TGTGCCAGCAGTCGCCGACTAGCGGAGACGTACAATGAGCAGTTCTTC	CASSRRLAETYNEQFF
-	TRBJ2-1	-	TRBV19	TGTGCCAGTAGTATCGGACCCTTCTCCTACAATGAGCAGTTCTTC	CASSIGPFSYNEQFF
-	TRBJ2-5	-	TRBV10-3	TGTGCCATCAGAGGCCGGACAGAGACCCAGTACTTC	CAIRGRTETQYF
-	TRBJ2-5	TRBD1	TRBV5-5	TGTGCCAGCAGCAGGGGACAGCTGAAAGAGACCCAGTACTTC	CASSRGQLKETQYF
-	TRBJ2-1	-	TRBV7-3	TGTGCCAGCAGCTTAGACCGGGACACCTACAATGAGCAGTTCTTC	CASSLDRDTYNEQFF
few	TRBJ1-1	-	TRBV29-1	TGCAGCGTTGAAAACAATGCGAACACTGAAGCTTTCTTT	CSVENNANTEAFF
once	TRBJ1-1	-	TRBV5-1	TGCGCCAGCAGCGGAGAGAATCGGGGGGCTTTCTTT	CASSGENRGAFF
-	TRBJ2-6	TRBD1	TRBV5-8	TGTGCCAGCAGCTTGCACAGGGGTGCCAACGTCCTGACTTTC	CASSLHRGANVLTF
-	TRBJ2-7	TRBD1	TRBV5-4	TGTGCCAGCAGCTCGAGGACAGGAACCTACGAGCAGTACTTC	CASSSRTGTYEQYF
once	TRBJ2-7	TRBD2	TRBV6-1	TGTGCCAGCAGTGGGCTAGCGGGAGGGGCGCGTGAGCAGTACTTC	CASSGLAGGAREQYF
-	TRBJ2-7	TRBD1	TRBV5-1	TGCGCCAGCAGCGTCACAGGGGGCAACGAGCAGTACTTC	CASSVTGGNEQYF
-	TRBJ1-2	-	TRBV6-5	TGTGCCAGCAGTGACCACGGGTGGGATGGCTACACCTTC	CASSDHGWDGYTF
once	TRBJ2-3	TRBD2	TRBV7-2	TGTGCCAGCAGCTTAGGGGCGGGAGGGGATACGCAGTATTTT	CASSLGAGGDTQYF
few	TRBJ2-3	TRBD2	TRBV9	TGTGCCAGCAGCCCCCGGACTAGCGGGAGCACAGATACGCAGTATTTT	CASSPRTSGSTDTQYF
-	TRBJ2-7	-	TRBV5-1	TGCGCCAGCAGCTTCGGGACGCCGGGGACATACGAGCAGTACTTC	CASSFGTPGTYEQYF
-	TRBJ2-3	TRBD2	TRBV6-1	TGTGCCAGCAGTGAAAGGCTAGCGGGACGAAATACGCAGTATTTT	CASSERLAGRNTQYF
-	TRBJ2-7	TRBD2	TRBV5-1	TGCGCCAGCAGCCCGATGACTAGCGGGAGTTCCCACGAGCAGTACTTC	CASSPMTSGSSHEQYF
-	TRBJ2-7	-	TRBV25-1	TGTGCCAGCAGTGCTGGCCCCATCAGGACCCACGAGCAGTACTTC	CASSAGPIRTHEQYF
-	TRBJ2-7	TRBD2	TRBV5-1	TGCGCCAGCAGCTTGGGAGTTAGCGGGAGGGCCCCCAACGAGCAGTACTTC	CASSLGVSGRAPNEQYF
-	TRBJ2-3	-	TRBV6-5	TGTGCCAGCAGTTACTTCTCGAAGGATACGCAGTATTTT	CASSYFSKDTQYF
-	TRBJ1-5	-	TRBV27	TGTGCCAGCAGTTTCTTAAATCAGCCCCAGCATTTT	CASSFLNQPQHF